The present entry profiles one T cell receptor beta chain with its context. What it binds is not known. Every donor, a Caucasian adult, lived in Nashville, Tennessee. This entry belongs to a study of shared clonotypes between healthy human individuals. General study points: Across a handful of donors, naive CD4 shared approximately 4.5%, naive CD8 more than 3%, memory CD4 less than 2.5%, memory CD8 0.4% to 0.5%. Genetic and exposure-history diversity was limited by the few donors.

For sorted subsets, about 190 ng DNA per replicate equaled about 31,000 T cell genomes. Assay used: immunoSEQ multiplex PCR; TCRdb lists only in-frame clones, some missing. The sample holds about 2.4 million clones, more than 80% seen once. From germline, CDR1 is SGHTA and CDR2 FQGNSA. Germline trimming cut 4 bases from V and 9 bases from J; bases unmatched to any gene: 10. This CDR3 is built from 16 residues. Sequenced input: naive CD4+ T cells sorted from blood. The subset is: CD45RA+ positively selected. This receptor was taken from a man aged 18 to 35 in good health. The V gene is TRBV7-2, the J gene TRBJ2-1; 12 bases are shared with TRBD2. The CDR3 DNA is TGTGCCAGCAGCTCTAGCGGGGGGGCCGCGGGGAGTGAGCAGTTCTTC. Translated, it gives CASSSSGGAAGSEQFF.